The clone carrying this T cell receptor beta chain has only a few counts. Its antigen is currently unknown. This sample is drawn from a study of identical twins. Findings and limits, study-wide: Beta clonotypes that were abundant in cord blood contained fewer insertions, a pattern absent from memory repertoires. Twin pairs' shared out-of-frame alpha sequences were enriched in low generation probability.

TCRdb redid the calling of the 5' RACE reads with MiXCR, one entry per CDR3 protein. The sample has roughly 630,000 distinct CDR3 sequences, under 8.5% seen once. V lost 4 bases and J 0 bases, leaving 14 bases between the germline ends. Germline-derived CDR1 and CDR2 are SQVTM and ANQGSEA. The CDR3 contains 15 residues. This same sample was also taken into another study, of yellow fever vaccine responses in identical twins. That study adds: Each twin's T cell response to the vaccine was reported to look partly convergent and partly personalized.

This clonotype was sampled from a woman aged 18-29 years in good health. V is TRBV29-1 and J is TRBJ2-3; tentative D call: TRBD2 (6 bases). Sequenced material: PBMCs. The CDR3: CSVGRYGTSTDTQYF. The CDR3 region has the DNA TGCAGCGTTGGTCGTTACGGGACTAGCACAGATACGCAGTATTTT.